The 13 T cell receptor beta chains below were found in one sample sequenced in a study. One entry per CDR3 protein results from TCRdb running MiXCR on the 5' RACE reads. The data show about 64,000 distinct CDR3 sequences, with around a fifth seen just once and under 3.5% held by the top ten. The sample was memory CD4+ T cells sorted from a lymph node. The subset was: memory CD4+ T cells, CD4+CD45RO+CD25-. The receptors stem from a female donor with breast cancer.

Of note for this clonotype: A single base separates this from a much larger clone, so it may be a read error. The conserved final phenylalanine or tryptophan is absent from the CDR3, which likely points to a read error. V is TRBV20-1 and J is TRBJ2-1; D unresolved. The V gene's germline CDR1 is DFQATT and CDR2 SNEGSKA (reference sequence). The V end was cut by 2 bases, the J end by 7 bases, with 15 bases between. The CDR3 covers 14 residues. For the CDR3, the DNA is TGCAGTGCTAGACTACGGACCTCGCGGAATGAGCAGTTCTCC. It codes for CSARLRTSRNEQFS.

This clonotype was detected many times. This rearrangement joins TRBV10-3 to TRBJ1-2; D might be TRBD1 (5 bases). Looked up from germline, CDR1 is ENHRY and CDR2 is SYGVKD. The CDR3 runs 15 residues. V was trimmed by 5 bases and J by 8 bases, leaving 21 bases between them. CDR3 in amino acids: CAISSLSGGWKGYTF. The CDR3 bases are TGTGCCATCAGTTCACTTTCCGGGGGTTGGAAGGGCTACACCTTC.

V is TRBV28 and J is TRBJ1-4; 8 bases agree with TRBD1. CDR1 MDHEN and CDR2 SYDVKM come from the germline V gene. CDR3 length: 15 amino acids. V shed 4 bases and J 7 bases; nucleotides not matched to a gene: 8. CDR3 DNA: TGTGCCAGCAGTTCTACCGGGACAGGTCTTGAAAAACTGTTTTTT. It encodes CASSSTGTGLEKLFF.

This clonotype was picked up a small number of times. The V gene is TRBV4-1, the J gene TRBJ1-2; D is ambiguous. The V gene's germline CDR1 is MGHRA and CDR2 YSYEKL. With 8 bases removed from V and 4 bases from J, the gap between germline ends came to 14 bases. CDR3 size: 13 residues. CDR3 in amino acids: CASGPGRSYGYTF. The CDR3 nucleotides read TGCGCCAGCGGACCGGGGAGGTCCTATGGCTACACCTTC.

This clonotype has just a few counts. The CDR3 nucleotides read TGTGCCAGCAGCTTAGGGGACAGGGGTAACACTGAAGCTTTCTTT. Its protein product is CASSLGDRGNTEAFF. V is TRBV7-9 and J is TRBJ1-1; TRBD1 agrees at 10 bases. The CDR3 spans 15 residues. Germline assignment: CDR1 SEHNR and CDR2 FQNEAQ (reference sequence). V was pared by 1 base and J by 2 bases, with 1 base of the junction left unmatched.

The rearrangement links TRBV28 to TRBJ1-4, with 8 bases fitting TRBD1. The length of the CDR3 is 13 residues. CDR1 is MDHEN and CDR2 is SYDVKM in the germline V gene. J lost 7 bases, V lost 6 bases, and 4 bases had no gene match. The CDR3, as DNA: TGTGCCAGCAGGGACAGGGTGCGTGAAAAACTGTTTTTT. Protein: CASRDRVREKLFF.

Worth noting for this clonotype: A read error may be the cause here, since a much bigger clone is one base away. The chain uses TRBV11-3 and TRBJ1-1, with D possibly TRBD1 on 5 matching bases. Deletions cut 8 bases from V and 3 bases from J, with 10 bases between. The germline CDR1 and CDR2 sequences are SGHNT and YENEEA. This CDR3 region has 12 residues. CDR3 in amino acids: CASGRGDTEAFF. Here the CDR3 DNA reads TGTGCCAGCGGCCGGGGGGACACTGAAGCTTTCTTT.

This chain joins TRBV5-1 and TRBJ1-1; 7 positions match TRBD1. This CDR3 is built from 12 residues. J lost 9 bases, V lost 4 bases, and 6 bases had no gene match. Germline CDR1 SGHRS, CDR2 YFSETQ. DNA for the CDR3: TGCGCCAGCAGCCGGGACAGCGAGAAAGCTTTCTTT. Encoded protein: CASSRDSEKAFF.

CDR3 amino acids: CASSEGTGGQPQHF. CDR3 in DNA: TGTGCCAGCAGTGAAGGGACTGGTGGTCAGCCCCAGCATTTT. The genes are TRBV2 and TRBJ1-5, with D hard to call. This CDR3 comprises 14 residues. Germline V gene lookup returns CDR1 SNHLY and CDR2 FYNNEI. With 1 base removed from V and 6 bases from J, the gap between germline ends came to 10 bases.

In the case of this clonotype: A much larger clone lies a single base off, so this may be a read error. The chain employs TRBV6-6 and TRBJ2-5; 11 bases agree with TRBD2. J was trimmed by 4 bases and V by 8 bases; bases with no gene match: 12. The CDR3 is 16 residues long. Per the germline V gene, CDR1 is MNHNY and CDR2 is SVGAGI (reference sequence). CDR3 coding DNA: TGTGCCAGCCGCCAACCCGCCGGACTAGCGGGAGAGACCCAGTACTTC. Translated: CASRQPAGLAGETQYF.

V and J are TRBV28 and TRBJ2-3; 16 bases match TRBD2. Looked up from germline, CDR1 is MDHEN and CDR2 is SYDVKM. The J segment lost 3 bases and the V segment lost 5 bases, leaving 14 bases of the junction unmatched. The CDR3 covers 20 residues. The CDR3: CASSPWDGTSGRAGTDTQYF. Here the CDR3 DNA reads TGTGCCAGCAGTCCATGGGACGGGACTAGCGGGAGGGCCGGGACAGATACGCAGTATTTT. The full variable domain, with the rest looked up from reference TRBV28 and TRBJ2-3, is DVKVTQSSRYLVKRTGEKVFLECVQDMDHENMFWYRQDPGLGLRLIYFSYDVKMKEKGDIPEGYSVSREKKERFSLILESASTNQTSMYLCASSPWDGTSGRAGTDTQYFGPGTRLTVL.

The chain links TRBV7-3 to TRBJ2-3; 9 nucleotides match TRBD2. The CDR3 contains 14 residues. With V trimmed by 4 bases and J by 6 bases, 5 bases remained unmatched. Germline V lookup: CDR1 SGHTA, CDR2 FQGTGA. In DNA form, the CDR3 reads TGTGCCAGCAGCTCTATAGCGGGAGCTGATACGCAGTATTTT. It encodes CASSSIAGADTQYF. Looking up the rest from reference TRBV7-3 and TRBJ2-3 gives the full variable domain: GAGVSQTPSNKVTEKGKYVELRCDPISGHTALYWYRQSLGQGPEFLIYFQGTGAADDSGLPNDRFFAVRPEGSVSTLKIQRTERGDSAVYLCASSSIAGADTQYFGPGTRLTVL.

Worth noting for this clonotype: This may arise from a read error, as a much more abundant clone is one base away. V and J are TRBV5-1 and TRBJ2-7; 9 positions agree with TRBD1. CDR1 is SGHRS, CDR2 YFSETQ, per germline. The CDR3 runs 15 residues. CDR3 bases: TGCACCAGCAGCTCGGGACAGGGCACCTTCGACGAGCAGTACTTC. Translating gives CTSSSGQGTFDEQYF.